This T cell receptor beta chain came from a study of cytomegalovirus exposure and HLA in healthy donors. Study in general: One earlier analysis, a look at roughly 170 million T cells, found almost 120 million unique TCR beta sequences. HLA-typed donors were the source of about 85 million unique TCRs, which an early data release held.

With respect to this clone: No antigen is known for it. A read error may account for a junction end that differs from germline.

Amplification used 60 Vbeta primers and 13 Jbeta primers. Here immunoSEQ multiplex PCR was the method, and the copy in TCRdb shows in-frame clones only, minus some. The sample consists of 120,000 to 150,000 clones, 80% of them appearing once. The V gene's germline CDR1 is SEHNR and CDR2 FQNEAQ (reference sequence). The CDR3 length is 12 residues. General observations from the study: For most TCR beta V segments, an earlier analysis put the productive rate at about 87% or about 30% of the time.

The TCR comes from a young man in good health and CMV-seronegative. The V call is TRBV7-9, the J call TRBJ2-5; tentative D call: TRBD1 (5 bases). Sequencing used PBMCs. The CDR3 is CSSSPQGETQYF. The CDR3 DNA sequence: TGTTCCAGCAGCCCCCAGGGAGAGACCCAGTACTTC.